These 8 T cell receptor beta chains came from one sample sequenced in a study of shared clonotypes between healthy human individuals. Some clones are missing from TCRdb's copy, which holds only in-frame ones; the method was immunoSEQ multiplex PCR. The repertoire holds 110,000 or so clones, with about 62% as singletons. The sample was memory CD8+ T cells sorted from blood. This sample's subset: CD45RO+ cells pooled with CCR7-negative TemRA cells. All receptors derive from a young woman in good health.

The table lists this clone with a few counts. Other DNA sequences in this specimen translate into the identical CDR3. The V gene is TRBV5-4, the J gene TRBJ2-2; 7 bases fit TRBD1. The V gene's germline CDR1 is SGHNT and CDR2 YYREEE (reference sequence). Trimming at V came to 5 bases and at J to 1 base, leaving 14 bases not matched to a gene. The CDR3 contains 18 residues. The CDR3 here is CASRPYRTGQENTGELFF. The CDR3 DNA sequence: TGTGCCAGCAGGCCCTACCGAACCGGACAGGAGAACACCGGGGAGCTGTTTTTT.

The V call is TRBV6-1, the J call TRBJ2-3; TRBD1 aligns across 9 bases. The CDR3 has 15 amino acids. V gave up 11 bases and J gave up 4 bases; unmatched junction bases: 13. The germline gives CDR1 MNHNS, CDR2 SASEGT. CDR3 in DNA: TGTGCCGGAGAAGTGACAGGGGGTTGGGCAGATACGCAGTATTTT. This codes for CAGEVTGGWADTQYF.

The chain has TRBV4-1 and TRBJ1-1, with 7 bases that match TRBD1. The CDR3 has 15 residues. The germline CDR1 and CDR2 sequences are MGHRA and YSYEKL. The trim removed 4 bases at V and 0 bases at J, leaving 5 bases unmatched. In DNA, the CDR3 is TGCGCCAGCAGCCCTTCCACAGGGGTGAACACTGAAGCTTTCTTT. As protein: CASSPSTGVNTEAFF.

The gene calls are TRBV6-1 and TRBJ2-2; TRBD1 agrees at 9 bases. Germline values: CDR1 MNHNS, CDR2 SASEGT. The CDR3 extends over 15 amino acids. J was trimmed by 3 bases and V by 3 bases; bases with no gene match: 2. CDR3 in amino acids: CASSDGDRDTGELFF. The DNA for the CDR3 is TGTGCCAGCAGTGACGGGGACAGGGACACCGGGGAGCTGTTTTTT.

V usage is TRBV25-1 and J usage is TRBJ2-1; TRBD1 agrees at 8 bases. J lost 4 bases, V lost 4 bases, and 12 bases had no gene match. The CDR3 runs to 17 residues. Germline CDR1 MGHDK, CDR2 SYGVNS. The CDR3, as DNA: TGTGCCAGCAGTGCTAGCCCAACCAGGGGGCCTTACAATGAGCAGTTCTTC. Translation: CASSASPTRGPYNEQFF.

V and J are TRBV14 and TRBJ2-7; no firm D call. The CDR3 spans 12 residues. Germline V gene lookup returns CDR1 SGHDN and CDR2 FVKESK. V was shortened by 0 bases and J by 4 bases, with 4 bases between the two germline ends. CDR3 sequence: CASSQDYYEQYF. CDR3 DNA sequence: TGTGCCAGCAGCCAAGACTATTACGAGCAGTACTTC.

The rearrangement uses TRBV27 and TRBJ1-5, with D perhaps matching TRBD1 (5 bases). V dropped 6 bases and J dropped 2 bases, with 11 bases sitting between them. This CDR3 region has 14 residues. Germline-derived CDR1 and CDR2 are MNHEY and SMNVEV (reference sequence). The CDR3 nucleotides read TGTGCCAGCAGAAGGGACCAGGGCAATCAGCCCCAGCATTTT. Protein sequence: CASRRDQGNQPQHF.

The chain couples TRBV25-1 to TRBJ2-3; D is unresolved. V lost 3 bases and J 4 bases, leaving 17 bases between the germline ends. Germline-derived CDR1 and CDR2 are MGHDK and SYGVNS. CDR3 length: 16 residues. The DNA for the CDR3 is TGTGCCAGCAGTGAGTCATGGACCCCGAGCGCAGATACGCAGTATTTT. The encoded protein is CASSESWTPSADTQYF. Supplemented by reference TRBV25-1 and TRBJ2-3, the full variable domain reads EADIYQTPRYLVIGTGKKITLECSQTMGHDKMYWYQQDPGMELHLIHYSYGVNSTEKGDLSSESTVSRIRTEHFPLTLESARPSHTSQYLCASSESWTPSADTQYFGPGTRLTVL.